Below are 27 T cell receptor beta chains sequenced from a single sample in a study of blood T cell repertoires in COVID-19. Libraries were prepared by immunoSEQ multiplex PCR; TCRdb keeps only in-frame clonotypes and omits some of them. This sample carries roughly 100,000 clones, around 80% of them seen once, and the ten largest clones take 20% to 25%. The material sequenced was peripheral blood. The receptor set was obtained from a man between 65 and 79 years old with active or convalescent COVID-19.

This clone was observed a few times. The J gene is TRBJ2-2, the V gene TRBV4-1; TRBD2 might be the D (6 bases). The germline CDR1 and CDR2 sequences are MGHRA and YSYEKL. The CDR3 is 17 amino acids. Trimming removed 0 bases at V and 0 bases at J, with 11 bases between. The CDR3 loop reads CASSQESGTANTGELFF. As DNA, the CDR3 is TGCGCCAGCAGCCAAGAGTCCGGGACTGCGAACACCGGGGAGCTGTTTTTT.

CDR3 bases: TGTGCCACCAGTGAGCCGGGACAGGGGGTTAATGAGCAGTTCTTC. Its translation is CATSEPGQGVNEQFF. The rearrangement links TRBV24-1 to TRBJ2-1; TRBD1 aligns across 11 bases. The CDR3 is 15 residues long. V lost 4 bases to trimming and J lost 7 bases; unmatched junction nucleotides: 5. Germline V gives CDR1 KGHDR, CDR2 SFDVKD.

The V and J genes are TRBV21-1 and TRBJ2-3; the D segment call TRBD2 is taken from the table without a DNA check. TRBV21-1 is recorded as a pseudogene. CDR3 length: 19 amino acids. CDR3 protein: CASSKAKELAGVGTDTQYF. CDR3 DNA sequence: TGTGCCAGCAGCAAGGCTAAAGAACTAGCGGGAGTGGGCACAGATACGCAGTATTTT.

The chain carries TRBV24-1 and TRBJ2-5; 13 nucleotides match TRBD2. Germline CDR1 and CDR2: KGHDR and SFDVKD. Losses at the gene ends were 4 bases for V and 3 bases for J; bases not matched to a gene: 4. CDR3 length equals 16 residues. The CDR3 loop is CATSEGLAGVEETQYF. The CDR3 DNA follows: TGTGCCACCAGTGAAGGACTAGCGGGGGTTGAAGAGACCCAGTACTTC.

V usage is TRBV5-1 and J usage is TRBJ2-3; 9 nucleotides align to TRBD2. V trimming: 6 bases; J trimming: 5 bases; junction bases outside the gene matches: 10. The CDR3 runs 15 residues. The germline CDR1 and CDR2 sequences are SGHRS and YFSETQ. CDR3 nucleotide sequence: TGCGCCAGCAATCTGGCGGGAGGGCCTGGAGATACGCAGTATTTT. This codes for CASNLAGGPGDTQYF.

J is TRBJ1-3 and V is TRBV2, with a tentative D call TRBD1 (6 bases). Germline V lookup: CDR1 SNHLY, CDR2 FYNNEI. The CDR3 is 15 residues long. V lost 3 bases to trimming and J lost 2 bases, with 11 bases between them. Here the CDR3 reads CASSEQGPPGNTIYF. CDR3 DNA: TGTGCCAGCAGTGAGCAGGGGCCCCCTGGAAACACCATATATTTT.

V and J are TRBV2 and TRBJ2-3; TRBD2 aligns across 7 bases. The CDR3 has 14 residues. The germline CDR1 and CDR2 sequences are SNHLY and FYNNEI. J was trimmed by 3 bases and V by 3 bases; bases with no gene match: 3. The CDR3 sequence is CASSEQAGTDTQYF. CDR3 in DNA: TGTGCCAGCAGTGAGCAAGCGGGGACAGATACGCAGTATTTT.

The V call is TRBV2, the J call TRBJ1-2, with no clear D. V was trimmed by 2 bases and J by 4 bases, leaving 11 bases between them. Looked up from germline, CDR1 is SNHLY and CDR2 is FYNNEI. The CDR3 extends over 14 amino acids. Here the CDR3 DNA reads TGTGCCAGCAGTGAAATTGAGGGCCCCTATGGCTACACCTTC. It specifies CASSEIEGPYGYTF.

This clone appeared a single time. CDR3 amino acids: CASSSSFPVEQFF. The CDR3 nucleotides read TGCGCCAGCAGTTCTAGTTTCCCCGTTGAGCAGTTCTTC. V gene TRBV10-1 combines with J gene TRBJ2-1, with D hard to call. This CDR3 spans 13 amino acids. CDR1 and CDR2 (germline): WNHNN, SYGVQD (reference sequence). Deletions cut 5 bases from V and 9 bases from J, with 14 bases between.

The chain carries TRBV5-1 and TRBJ2-7; 9 bases align to TRBD1. Germline lookup yields CDR1 SGHRS and CDR2 YFSETQ. The CDR3 is made up of 14 amino acids. V lost 4 bases, J lost 3 bases, and 5 bases stayed unmatched. This CDR3 reads CASSLSTGGYEQYF. Written as DNA, the CDR3 is TGCGCCAGCAGCCTATCGACAGGGGGCTACGAGCAGTACTTC.

This chain connects TRBV2 to TRBJ2-1, with D tentatively TRBD2 (5 bases). The CDR3 has 13 amino acids. With 6 bases removed from V and 2 bases from J, the gap between germline ends came to 8 bases. Germline loops: CDR1 SNHLY, CDR2 FYNNEI. CDR3 in amino acids: CASRTGTYNEQFF. As DNA, the CDR3 is TGTGCCAGCAGAACCGGGACCTACAATGAGCAGTTCTTC. Full variable domain (missing parts from reference TRBV2 and TRBJ2-1): EPEVTQTPSHQVTQMGQEVILRCVPISNHLYFYWYRQILGQKVEFLVSFYNNEISEKSEIFDDQFSVERPDGSNFTLKIRSTKLEDSAMYFCASRTGTYNEQFFGPGTRLTVL.

The chain is built from TRBV24-1 and TRBJ1-1; 7 nucleotides align to TRBD1. V gave up 3 bases and J gave up 7 bases; unmatched junction bases: 13. Per germline, CDR1 KGHDR and CDR2 SFDVKD. The CDR3 sequence is 16 residues long. CDR3 in DNA: TGTGCCACCAGTGATGTTCGAACGACAGGGTCGGGTGAAGCTTTCTTT. Protein product: CATSDVRTTGSGEAFF.

The genes are TRBV7-6 and TRBJ2-5; no definite D call. The CDR3 has 13 residues. V was shortened by 0 bases and J by 6 bases, with 8 bases between the two germline ends. CDR1 is SGHVS, CDR2 FNYEAQ, per germline. The CDR3 DNA reads TGTGCCAGCAGCTTAGCGCTGGCCCAGACCCAGTACTTC. Translation: CASSLALAQTQYF.

The rearrangement uses TRBV28 and TRBJ2-4, with a possible D match to TRBD1 (6 bases). Between the trimmed V and J ends, which lost 2 bases and 4 bases, there was a span of 9 bases. This CDR3 spans 14 amino acids. Germline lookup yields CDR1 MDHEN and CDR2 SYDVKM. The CDR3 protein is CASSLIGTKNIQYF. The CDR3 DNA sequence: TGTGCCAGCAGTTTAATAGGGACAAAAAACATTCAGTACTTC.

V usage is TRBV5-1 and J usage is TRBJ2-6; the D gene is possibly TRBD1 (5 bases). With 2 bases removed from V and 1 base from J, the gap between germline ends came to 7 bases. The CDR3 has 15 residues. Germline V gene data show CDR1 as SGHRS and CDR2 as YFSETQ. The CDR3 here is CASSFSGSGANVLTF. The CDR3, as DNA: TGCGCCAGCAGCTTTTCAGGGTCTGGGGCCAACGTCCTGACTTTC.

This clone was seen only a few times. V gene TRBV7-6 combines with J gene TRBJ2-7, with D perhaps matching TRBD2 (6 bases). CDR1 is SGHVS and CDR2 is FNYEAQ in the germline V gene. The V gene lost 3 bases and the J gene lost 2 bases, with 14 bases spanning the gap. The CDR3 covers 15 residues. The CDR3 sequence is CASSFGVGGTYEQYF. CDR3 coding DNA: TGTGCCAGCAGCTTTGGGGTCGGGGGAACCTACGAGCAGTACTTC. The full variable domain, its missing parts supplied by reference TRBV7-6 and TRBJ2-7, is GAGVSQSPRYKVTKRGQDVALRCDPISGHVSLYWYRQALGQGPEFLTYFNYEAQQDKSGLPNDRFSAERPEGSISTLTIQRTEQRDSAMYRCASSFGVGGTYEQYFGPGTRLTVT.

As to this clone: The junction departs from the called germline gene at one end, perhaps through a read error. The chain carries TRBV7-3 and TRBJ2-2; 9 bases are a match to TRBD2. The CDR3 extends over 17 amino acids. Germline V gene sequence: CDR1 SGHTA, CDR2 FQGTGA. The CDR3 DNA is TGTGCCAGCGCTCAGGTGGCGGGAGGGCCGAAGACCGGGGAGCTGTTTTTT. Amino acids: CASAQVAGGPKTGELFF.

This chain uses TRBV6-5 with TRBJ1-2, with 8 bases fitting TRBD1. This CDR3 is 12 amino acids long. Trimming took 10 bases from V and 4 from J; bases not matched to a gene: 5. Germline CDR1 MNHEY, CDR2 SVGAGI. CDR3 sequence reads: CATRDRLYGYTF. As DNA, the CDR3 is TGTGCCACTCGGGACAGGCTCTATGGCTACACCTTC.

The chain employs TRBV6-6 and TRBJ1-6, with TRBD1 matching 10 bases. J gave up 10 bases and V 7 bases, and 10 bases lay outside the gene matches. The CDR3 contains 15 residues. Germline-derived CDR1 and CDR2 are MNHNY and SVGAGI (reference sequence). Here the CDR3 reads CASTGSGQGNSPLHF. The CDR3 bases are TGTGCCAGCACAGGATCGGGACAGGGGAACTCACCCCTCCACTTT.

The table lists this clone with a count of one. The chain combines TRBV19 with TRBJ2-1; D perhaps matches TRBD1 (5 bases). Germline values: CDR1 LNHDA, CDR2 SQIVND (reference sequence). V was trimmed by 5 bases and J by 3 bases, leaving 11 bases between them. The CDR3 totals 14 residues. The chain's CDR3 is CASSPQTVYNEQFF. CDR3 in DNA: TGTGCCAGTAGTCCTCAGACAGTCTACAATGAGCAGTTCTTC.

V is TRBV6-6 and J is TRBJ2-5; 7 bases map to TRBD2. Per germline, CDR1 MNHNY and CDR2 SVGAGI (reference sequence). The CDR3 covers 15 residues. The ends lost 7 bases at V and 5 bases at J; junction bases unmatched: 13. CDR3 DNA sequence: TGTGCCAGCACCTTCAGTCTGGGGGGGACGGAGACCCAGTACTTC. Residues: CASTFSLGGTETQYF.

This chain joins TRBV30 and TRBJ2-1, with a weak D call TRBD1 (6 bases). The CDR3 totals 14 residues. The germline V gene encodes CDR1 GTSNPN and CDR2 SVGIG (reference sequence). With 0 bases removed from V and 8 bases from J, the gap between germline ends came to 14 bases. CDR3 coding DNA: TGTGCCTGGAGTGTCTACCGGGACAACCATGAGCAGTTCTTC. It encodes CAWSVYRDNHEQFF.

The sample holds a few counts of this clone. CDR3 protein: CASSYLRLADNTDTQYF. The CDR3 coding sequence is TGTGCCAGCAGTTACCTAAGACTAGCGGACAACACAGATACGCAGTATTTT. The V gene is TRBV6-2 or TRBV6-3, the J gene TRBJ2-3; 9 nucleotides line up with TRBD2. V shed 2 bases, J shed 2 bases, and the junction held 8 bases outside the gene matches. This CDR3 has 17 residues. CDR1 and CDR2 from the germline V gene are MNHEY and SVGEGT.

This clone appeared once. The chain employs TRBV7-9 and TRBJ1-1; D is uncertain. CDR3 size: 11 residues. Germline values: CDR1 SEHNR, CDR2 FQNEAQ (reference sequence). Trimming left V 5 bases short and J 2 bases short, with 3 bases between. The CDR3 bases are TGTGCCAGCAGCCTCAACACTGAAGCTTTCTTT. As protein: CASSLNTEAFF.

The chain links TRBV7-9 to TRBJ1-1; the D is unclear. Germline lookup yields CDR1 SEHNR and CDR2 FQNEAQ (reference sequence). V lost 5 bases and J lost 6, with 10 bases in between. The CDR3 loop spans 12 amino acids. CDR3 amino acids: CASSPPRAEAFF. For the CDR3, the DNA is TGTGCCAGCAGCCCCCCGAGGGCTGAAGCTTTCTTT.

The genes are TRBV18 and TRBJ1-1, with 11 positions matching TRBD1. V trimming: 4 bases; J trimming: 4 bases; junction bases outside the gene matches: 2. The CDR3 runs to 14 residues. Germline CDR1 KGHSH, CDR2 LQKENI. The CDR3 region has the DNA TGTGCCAGCTCACTCGGGACAGGGGGCACTGAAGCTTTCTTT. Its translation: CASSLGTGGTEAFF.

This clone came up once. V gene TRBV18 combines with J gene TRBJ1-5, with 7 nucleotides matching TRBD1. Germline V gives CDR1 KGHSH, CDR2 LQKENI. The CDR3 covers 16 residues. With V trimmed by 5 bases and J by 1 base, 8 bases remained unmatched. The CDR3 is CASSRQGIGSNQPQHF. The CDR3 coding sequence is TGTGCCAGCTCAAGACAGGGAATTGGGAGCAATCAGCCCCAGCATTTT. The entire variable domain, with the rest obtained from reference TRBV18 and TRBJ1-5, is as follows: NAGVMQNPRHLVRRRGQEARLRCSPMKGHSHVYWYRQLPEEGLKFMVYLQKENIIDESGMPKERFSAEFPKEGPSILRIQQVVRGDSAAYFCASSRQGIGSNQPQHFGDGTRLSIL.